This TCR beta chain was identified in a study of graft-versus-host responses after intestinal transplantation. The protocol was immunoSEQ multiplex PCR, while the TCRdb copy is restricted to in-frame clones and leaves out a portion. The sample carries roughly 16,000 clones, 65% to 90% recorded once. The CDR3 contains 14 residues. Trimming removed 2 bases at V and 3 bases at J, with 8 bases between. Per germline, CDR1 MGHRA and CDR2 YSYEKL. Processing was applied to graft tissue in order to liberate intraepithelial and lamina propria lymphocytes. The genes are TRBV4-1 and TRBJ1-5; D call uncertain. Sequences were derived from ileum tissue, sampled about 86 weeks after intestinal transplantation. The TCR originated in a human patient who received an intestinal transplant, so some T cells may come from the graft donor. CDR3 amino acids: CASSQLTVNQPQHF. The CDR3 DNA reads TGCGCCAGCAGCCAACTAACAGTCAATCAGCCCCAGCATTTT.